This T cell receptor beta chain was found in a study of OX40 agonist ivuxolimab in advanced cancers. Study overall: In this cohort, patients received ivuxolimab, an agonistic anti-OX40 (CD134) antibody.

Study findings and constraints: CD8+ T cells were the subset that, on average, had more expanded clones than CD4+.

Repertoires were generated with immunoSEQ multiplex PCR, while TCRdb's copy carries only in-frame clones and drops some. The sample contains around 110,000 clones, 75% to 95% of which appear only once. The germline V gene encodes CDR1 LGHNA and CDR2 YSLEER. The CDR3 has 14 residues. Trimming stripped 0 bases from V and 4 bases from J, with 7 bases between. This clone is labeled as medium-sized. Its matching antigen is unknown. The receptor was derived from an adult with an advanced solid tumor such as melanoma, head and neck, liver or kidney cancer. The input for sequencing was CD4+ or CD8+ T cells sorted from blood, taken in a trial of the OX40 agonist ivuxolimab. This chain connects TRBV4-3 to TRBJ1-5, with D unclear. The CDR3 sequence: CASSQEITNQPQHF. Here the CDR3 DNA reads TGCGCCAGCAGCCAAGAAATCACAAATCAGCCCCAGCATTTT.